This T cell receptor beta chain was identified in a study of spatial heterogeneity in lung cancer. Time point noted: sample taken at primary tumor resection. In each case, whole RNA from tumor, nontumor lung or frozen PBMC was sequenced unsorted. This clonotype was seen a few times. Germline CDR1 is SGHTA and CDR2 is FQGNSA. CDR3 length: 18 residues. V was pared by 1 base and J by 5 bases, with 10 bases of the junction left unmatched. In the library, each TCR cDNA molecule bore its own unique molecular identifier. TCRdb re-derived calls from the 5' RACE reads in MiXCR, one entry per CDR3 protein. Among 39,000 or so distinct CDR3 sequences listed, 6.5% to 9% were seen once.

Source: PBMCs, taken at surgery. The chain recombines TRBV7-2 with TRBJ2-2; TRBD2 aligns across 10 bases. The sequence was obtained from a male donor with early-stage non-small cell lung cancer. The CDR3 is CASSLVRSSGSLTGELFF. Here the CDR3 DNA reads TGTGCCAGCAGCTTAGTCCGGTCTAGCGGGAGTCTTACCGGGGAGCTGTTTTTT. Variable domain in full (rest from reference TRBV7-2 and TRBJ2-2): GAGVSQSPSNKVTEKGKDVELRCDPISGHTALYWYRQSLGQGLEFLIYFQGNSAPDKSGLPSDRFSAERTGGSVSTLTIQRTQQEDSAVYLCASSLVRSSGSLTGELFFGEGSRLTVL.